Sequencing of this T cell receptor (beta chain) was carried out in a study of CD8 T cells in Susac syndrome. The CDR3 has 15 residues. Per germline, CDR1 MGHRA and CDR2 YSYEKL. V was trimmed by 2 bases and J by 2 bases, leaving 10 bases between them. Random-hexamer reverse transcription was applied to about 0.45 to 1 ug RNA. TCRdb independently ran MiXCR on the immunoSEQ multiplex PCR reads; one entry per CDR3 protein. This sample has some 150,000 distinct CDR3 sequences, with roughly 95% found just once. This TCR was recovered from a human donor with Susac syndrome. Sequencing was carried out using CD4+ T cells from PBMCs. J is TRBJ1-5 and V is TRBV4-1; D unresolved. The CDR3 reads CASSQSVVGNQPQHF. CDR3 bases: TGCGCCAGCAGCCAATCCGTCGTCGGCAATCAGCCCCAGCATTTT.